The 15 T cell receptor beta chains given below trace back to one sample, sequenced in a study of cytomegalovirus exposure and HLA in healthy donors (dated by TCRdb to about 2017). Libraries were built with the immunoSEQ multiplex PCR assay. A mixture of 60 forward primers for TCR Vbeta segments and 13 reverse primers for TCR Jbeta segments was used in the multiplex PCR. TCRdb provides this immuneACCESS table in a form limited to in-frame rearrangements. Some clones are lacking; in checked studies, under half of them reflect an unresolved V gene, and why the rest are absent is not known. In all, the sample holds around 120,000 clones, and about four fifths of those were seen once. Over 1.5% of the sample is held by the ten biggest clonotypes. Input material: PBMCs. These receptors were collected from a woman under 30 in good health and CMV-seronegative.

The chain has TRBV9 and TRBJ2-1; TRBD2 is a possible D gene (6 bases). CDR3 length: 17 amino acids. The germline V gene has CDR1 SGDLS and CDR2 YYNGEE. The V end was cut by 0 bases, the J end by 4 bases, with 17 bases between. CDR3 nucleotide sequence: TGTGCCAGCAGCGTAGTTGGGGGAGGAGGTCGGTACAATGAGCAGTTCTTC. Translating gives CASSVVGGGGRYNEQFF.

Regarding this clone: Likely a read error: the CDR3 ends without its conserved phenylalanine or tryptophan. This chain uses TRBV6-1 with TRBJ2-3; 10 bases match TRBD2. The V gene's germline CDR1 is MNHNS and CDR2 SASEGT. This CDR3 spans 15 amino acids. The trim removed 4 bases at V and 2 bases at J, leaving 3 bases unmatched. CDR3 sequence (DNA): TGTGCCAGCAGTGGGGGACTAGCGATCACAGATACGCAGTATGTT. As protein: CASSGGLAITDTQYV.

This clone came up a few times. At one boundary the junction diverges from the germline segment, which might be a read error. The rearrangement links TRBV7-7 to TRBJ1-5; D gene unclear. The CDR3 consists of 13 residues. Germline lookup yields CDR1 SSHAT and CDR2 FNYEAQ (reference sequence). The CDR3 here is CASSEGVDQPQHF. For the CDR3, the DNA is TGTGCTAGCAGCGAGGGAGTCGATCAGCCCCAGCATTTT.

This CDR3 reads CASSTPTDRTQETQYF. As DNA, the CDR3 is TGCGCCAGCAGCACCCCCACGGACAGGACACAAGAGACCCAGTACTTC. This rearrangement joins TRBV5-1 to TRBJ2-5; 7 positions agree with TRBD1. Trimming removed 4 bases from V and 2 bases from J; junction bases left unmatched: 11. CDR1 SGHRS and CDR2 YFSETQ come from the germline V gene. The CDR3 is 16 amino acids.

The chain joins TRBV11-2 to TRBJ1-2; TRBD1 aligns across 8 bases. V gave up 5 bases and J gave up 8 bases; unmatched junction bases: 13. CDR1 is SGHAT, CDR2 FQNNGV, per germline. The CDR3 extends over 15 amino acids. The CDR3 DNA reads TGTGCCAGCAGCCCACCACTAGCTGGACAGGGCGGCTACACCTTC. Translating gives CASSPPLAGQGGYTF.

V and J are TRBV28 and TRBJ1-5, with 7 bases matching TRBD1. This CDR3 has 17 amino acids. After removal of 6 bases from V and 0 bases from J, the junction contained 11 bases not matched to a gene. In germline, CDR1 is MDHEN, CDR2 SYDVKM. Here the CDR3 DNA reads TGTGCCAGCAGCCCGACAGGGCCGGGGGTTAGCAATCAGCCCCAGCATTTT. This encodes CASSPTGPGVSNQPQHF.

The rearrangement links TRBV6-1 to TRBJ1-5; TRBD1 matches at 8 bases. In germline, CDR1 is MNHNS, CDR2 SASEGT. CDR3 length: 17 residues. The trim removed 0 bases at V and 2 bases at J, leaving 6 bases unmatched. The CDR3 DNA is TGTGCCAGCAGTGAAGCAGTAACAGGGGGGGGCAATCAGCCCCAGCATTTT. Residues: CASSEAVTGGGNQPQHF.

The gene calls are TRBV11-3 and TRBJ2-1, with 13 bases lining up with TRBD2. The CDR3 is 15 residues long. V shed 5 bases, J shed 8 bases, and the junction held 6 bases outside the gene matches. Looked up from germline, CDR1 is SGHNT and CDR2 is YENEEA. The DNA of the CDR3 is TGTGCCAGCAGCCAGACTAGCGGGGGGTTCTATGAGCAGTTCTTC. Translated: CASSQTSGGFYEQFF.

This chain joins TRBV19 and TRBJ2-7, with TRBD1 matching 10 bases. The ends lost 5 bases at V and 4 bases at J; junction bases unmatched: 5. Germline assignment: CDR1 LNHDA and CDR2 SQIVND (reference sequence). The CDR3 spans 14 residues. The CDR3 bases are TGTGCCAGTAGTCCCGGGACAGGGGTATACGAGCAGTACTTC. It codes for CASSPGTGVYEQYF.

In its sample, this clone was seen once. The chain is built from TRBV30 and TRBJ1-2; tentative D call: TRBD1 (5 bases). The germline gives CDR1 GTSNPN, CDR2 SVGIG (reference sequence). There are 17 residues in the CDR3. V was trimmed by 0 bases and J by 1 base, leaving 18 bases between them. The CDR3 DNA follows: TGTGCCTGGAGTGTACGCGGAGGAGGGGCCGGTAACTATGGCTACACCTTC. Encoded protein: CAWSVRGGGAGNYGYTF.

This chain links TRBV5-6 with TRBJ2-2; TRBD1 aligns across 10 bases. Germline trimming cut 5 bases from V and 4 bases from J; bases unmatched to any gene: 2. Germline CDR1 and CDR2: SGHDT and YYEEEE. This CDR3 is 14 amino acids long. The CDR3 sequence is CASRGQGSTGELFF. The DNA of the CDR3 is TGTGCCAGCAGGGGACAGGGGAGCACCGGGGAGCTGTTTTTT.

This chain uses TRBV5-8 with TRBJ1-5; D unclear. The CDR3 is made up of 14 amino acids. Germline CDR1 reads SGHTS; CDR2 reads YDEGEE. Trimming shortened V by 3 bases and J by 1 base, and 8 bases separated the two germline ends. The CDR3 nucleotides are TGTGCCAGCAGCTCGGAGGTGAGCAATCAGCCCCAGCATTTT. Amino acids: CASSSEVSNQPQHF. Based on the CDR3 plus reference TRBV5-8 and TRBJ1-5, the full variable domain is EAGVTQSPTHLIKTRGQQATLRCSPISGHTSVYWYQQALGLGLQFLLWYDEGEERNRGNFPPRFSGRQFPNYSSELNVNALELEDSALYLCASSSEVSNQPQHFGDGTRLSIL.

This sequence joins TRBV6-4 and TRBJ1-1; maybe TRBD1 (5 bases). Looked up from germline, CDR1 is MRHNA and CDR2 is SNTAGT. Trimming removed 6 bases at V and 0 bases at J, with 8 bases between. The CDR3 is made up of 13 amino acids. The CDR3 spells CASRRQLNTEAFF. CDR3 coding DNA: TGTGCCAGCAGGAGACAGTTGAACACTGAAGCTTTCTTT.

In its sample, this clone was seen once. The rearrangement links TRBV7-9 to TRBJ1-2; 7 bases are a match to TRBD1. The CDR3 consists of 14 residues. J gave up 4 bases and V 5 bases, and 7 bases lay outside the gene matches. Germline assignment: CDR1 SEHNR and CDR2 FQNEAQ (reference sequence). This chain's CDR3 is CASSPPAGGYGYTF. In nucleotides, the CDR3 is TGTGCCAGCAGCCCCCCGGCAGGGGGCTATGGCTACACCTTC.

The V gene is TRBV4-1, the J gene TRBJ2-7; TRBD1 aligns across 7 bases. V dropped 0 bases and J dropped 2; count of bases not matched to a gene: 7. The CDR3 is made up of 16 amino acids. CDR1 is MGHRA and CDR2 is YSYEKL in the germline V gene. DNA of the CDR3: TGCGCCAGCAGCCAAGATCGGACAGGTACAACCTACGAGCAGTACTTC. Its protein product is CASSQDRTGTTYEQYF.